This T cell receptor beta chain was sequenced in a study of T cell responses to AZD1222 COVID-19 vaccine. Study-wide results and limits: Spike-specific TCR breadth and depth rose after two AZD1222 doses. Among those given AZD1222, only five to seven were seropositive at baseline. Distributed over spike, vaccine-associated CD4 TCRs predominated at 160-218 and 743-854.

By sample share, this clone is medium-sized. Antigen unknown. Trimming shortened V by 0 bases and J by 3 bases, and 12 bases separated the two germline ends. The CDR3 length is 15 residues. Germline-derived CDR1 and CDR2 are LGHNA and YSLEER. The assay was immunoSEQ multiplex PCR, and TCRdb's table has in-frame clones only and misses some. The sample yields roughly 140,000 clones, approximately 90% seen once. The receptor was isolated from an adult in good health. V is TRBV4-3 and J is TRBJ2-7, with D uncertain. The sample was peripheral blood, taken on day 0 of AZD1222 vaccination. This chain's CDR3 is CASSQEVGYYYEQYF. CDR3 nucleotide sequence: TGCGCCAGCAGCCAAGAAGTCGGCTATTACTACGAGCAGTACTTC.